This note documents a single TCR beta chain sequence. Its target antigen remains unknown. No qualities accompany the bases; no much larger clone lies one base away. The data belong to a study of human T cells and chemical hapten exposure (dated by TCRdb to the early 2020s). About the full investigation: For sensitization, 2% DPC in acetone was applied to a roughly 2 cm by roughly 2 cm area of upper inner arm skin. Blood for TCR sequencing was provided by twenty-nine alopecia patients at one to four time points (pre-sensitization, 2, 6 and 24 weeks). Peripheral blood TCR repertoire changes were tracked in vivo in alopecia patients during primary and secondary sensitization to the hapten diphenylcyclopropenone (DPC). Libraries were combined into a pool for sequencing, and differences in TCR yield between samples came mainly from small differences in library volumes within the pool. Throughout the roughly 24-week study period, patients were also given weekly therapeutic DPC doses on the scalp. Patch tests used Finn chambers with 0.01% DPC on the upper back, scored after 6 days by International Contact Dermatitis Research Group standards. Patient blood was sampled pre-sensitization (week 0) and at 2, 6 and about 24 weeks after DPC sensitization. Most of the patients in the cohort were female, and the cohort covered alopecia areata with under or over 50% scalp involvement, alopecia totalis and alopecia universalis.

What the work shows at the level of the full study, not this receptor alone: Alopecia, a presumed autoimmune disease, was present in all patients, so the immune response of the patients might differ from that of healthy individuals. Expanded TCRs formed significantly more large CDR3 similarity clusters than pre-sensitization or healthy control sets, consistent with antigen-driven responses. After repeated subsampling, the strength of the expansion versus patch-test correlation and the threshold at which it became significant changed. No change with DPC sensitization was found in the number of TCRs above 1 in 1000 frequency, and no evidence of global repertoire structure alterations was found. A positive correlation was found between the number of PT1 expanded TCRs and patch test score, with significance reached at thresholds 8, 16 and 32 but not 4.

Taken from cysteine to phenylalanine, the CDR3 has 13 residues. The retained sequence is limited to the CDR3, 39 bases, with the frame set at the first base. CDR1 and CDR2 (SNHLY, FYNNEI) derive from the germline V gene. V and J lose 10 bases and 1 base, and a span of 13 bases separates them. Taken with the paper, the label for time point translates to: patch test 1, 2 weeks after DPC sensitization. The treatment or condition label, read with the paper, signifies: therapeutic diphenylcyclopropenone sensitization with weekly scalp DPC. At every patch-test visit, the blood draw took place before the patch test was put on. Eligible patients were aged 18 to 70, diagnosed with alopecia, deemed suitable for DPC therapy, and excluded if pregnant. Total RNA was isolated from unfractionated whole blood collected in Tempus Blood RNA tubes. The library came from RACE. TCRdb names NextSeq 500 as the instrument used. During library preparation, unique molecular identifiers were attached to individual cDNA molecules so that TCRs could be counted in a quantitative, reproducible way. For every blood RNA sample, sequencing covered both the TCR alpha and TCR beta chains. Regarding the original processing steps: Samples had a median of approximately 96,000 TCRs, with a range from about 23,224 to 750,000. V, J and CDR3 annotation of the TCR reads was carried out using the Decombinator software suite. To make PS versus PT1 abundance plots, every sample was subsampled to the same number of TCRs (28,000). Expanded TCRs were defined as absent before sensitization and observed at least eight times at the 2-week time point. TCRdb ran its own pipeline on the public reads, namely fastp trimming at Q25 and MiXCR clone calling, and kept in-frame beta chains. Each CDR3 protein gets just one entry, which takes the most common genes and DNA from the rows behind it. The V and J calls and clone size come from TCRdb's table, not from the authors' own analysis. Within this sample are under 85,000 distinct CDR3 sequences, with 10% of them counted one time only. Together, the top ten hold 1.1% to 1.5% of the sample.

The sample in question was whole blood, obtained in connection with sensitization to the hapten diphenylcyclopropenone (DPC). The sequence derives from a woman in her 50s with alopecia areata. Some clones in this sample may be carry-over from other donors' samples. The V gene is TRBV2 and the J gene is TRBJ1-1, with no D gene named confidently. The CDR3 loop reads CANPQRENTEAFF. The DNA is TGTGCCAACCCTCAGAGGGAGAACACTGAAGCTTTCTTT.